The 23 T cell receptor beta chains listed next were all sequenced from one sample in a study of human versus mouse CDR3 diversity and MHC coevolution. Assay used: immunoSEQ multiplex PCR; TCRdb lists only in-frame clones, some missing. The data contain roughly 86,000 clones, 93% of them singletons. The sequencing sample was made of naive CD4+ T cells from blood. The subset is: CD45RO-negative CD62L-positive naive CD4 T cells. The receptors stem from a person between 30 and 69 years old in good health.

The chain has TRBV19 and TRBJ2-7; TRBD1 is a possible D gene (5 bases). The length of the CDR3 is 14 residues. Trimming removed 3 bases at V and 0 bases at J, with 9 bases between. CDR1 LNHDA and CDR2 SQIVND come from the germline V gene (reference sequence). The CDR3 nucleotides read TGTGCCAGTAGTATTCAGGGCAGCTCCTACGAGCAGTACTTC. It yields the protein CASSIQGSSYEQYF.

The chain carries TRBV5-1 and TRBJ2-1; 9 bases match TRBD2. CDR3 size: 15 residues. Germline CDR1 SGHRS, CDR2 YFSETQ. V dropped 0 bases and J dropped 9; count of bases not matched to a gene: 7. As DNA, the CDR3 is TGCGCCAGCAGCTTGGCCGGGACTAGCTCAGCTGAGCAGTTCTTC. This encodes CASSLAGTSSAEQFF.

V gene TRBV28 combines with J gene TRBJ2-1; TRBD2 matches 8 bases. Per the germline V gene, CDR1 is MDHEN and CDR2 is SYDVKM. The V segment lost 5 bases and the J segment 3 bases; nucleotides outside the gene matches: 6. CDR3 length: 15 amino acids. As DNA, the CDR3 is TGTGCCAGCAGTCGGGGGGGAGTAGGCTACAATGAGCAGTTCTTC. Protein product: CASSRGGVGYNEQFF.

V is TRBV27 and J is TRBJ2-3; the D gene is possibly TRBD1 (5 bases). V lost 6 bases and J lost 6, with 13 bases in between. CDR1 MNHEY and CDR2 SMNVEV come from the germline V gene (reference sequence). The CDR3 contains 13 residues. In nucleotides, the CDR3 is TGTGCCAGCAGGGGTCCGTCAGGGGATACGCAGTATTTT. It encodes CASRGPSGDTQYF.

The V gene is TRBV28, the J gene TRBJ2-3; possibly TRBD2 for D (6 bases). Trimming took 3 bases from V and 0 from J, leaving 10 bases between them. Germline V lookup: CDR1 MDHEN, CDR2 SYDVKM. The CDR3 length is 15 residues. The CDR3 is CASSFSGTSTDTQYF. The CDR3 DNA reads TGTGCCAGCAGTTTTTCAGGGACTAGCACAGATACGCAGTATTTT.

CDR3 DNA sequence: TGCGCCAGCAGCTTGCATGAGGGAAACATTCAGTACTTC. As protein: CASSLHEGNIQYF. V gene TRBV5-1 combines with J gene TRBJ2-4; TRBD2 is a possible D gene (5 bases). The germline CDR1 and CDR2 sequences are SGHRS and YFSETQ. The CDR3 is 13 residues long. V was trimmed by 1 base and J by 6 bases, leaving 8 bases between them.

The rearrangement links TRBV6-5 to TRBJ2-7; the match to TRBD1 covers 7 bases. V shed 6 bases and J 0 bases; nucleotides not matched to a gene: 8. Germline CDR1 is MNHEY and CDR2 is SVGAGI. CDR3 length: 15 amino acids. CDR3 sequence reads: CASSRDSRFSYEQYF. The CDR3 nucleotides read TGTGCCAGCAGCCGGGACAGTCGATTCTCCTACGAGCAGTACTTC.

Turning to this clone: A read error may produce the germline difference seen at one junction end. This chain uses TRBV6-1 with TRBJ1-2, with D possibly being TRBD1 (5 bases). CDR1 is MNHNS, CDR2 SASEGT, per germline. The CDR3 runs 15 residues. CDR3: CASSEAGTGRYGCTF. CDR3 sequence (DNA): TGTGCCAGCAGTGAAGCAGGAACAGGACGCTATGGCTGCACCTTC.

The chain uses TRBV10-3 and TRBJ2-3; D perhaps matches TRBD2 (5 bases). V was pared by 7 bases and J by 0 bases, with 8 bases between. CDR3 length: 13 residues. The germline V gene encodes CDR1 ENHRY and CDR2 SYGVKD. The DNA of the CDR3 is TGTGCCATCACGGGCGGGAGCACAGATACGCAGTATTTT. Residues: CAITGGSTDTQYF.

The chain employs TRBV14 and TRBJ1-1; D not resolved. Germline V gene lookup returns CDR1 SGHDN and CDR2 FVKESK. V shed 4 bases and J shed 1 base, with 10 bases lying between them. CDR3 length: 14 amino acids. The CDR3 protein is CASSLATGNTEAFF. The CDR3 coding sequence is TGTGCCAGCAGCCTCGCAACCGGGAACACTGAAGCTTTCTTT.

The gene calls are TRBV29-1 and TRBJ2-1; D might be TRBD2 (5 bases). The CDR3 runs to 14 residues. Germline CDR1 is SQVTM and CDR2 is ANQGSEA. V gave up 4 bases and J gave up 6 bases, with 16 bases separating them. CDR3 nucleotides: TGCAGCGTTGGGAGGCTCATCCCCCCCAATGAGCAGTTCTTC. It specifies CSVGRLIPPNEQFF.

The chain joins TRBV5-1 to TRBJ2-1; the match to TRBD2 covers 12 bases. The CDR3 has 13 residues. CDR1 SGHRS and CDR2 YFSETQ come from the germline V gene. Losses at the gene ends were 5 bases for V and 12 bases for J; bases not matched to a gene: 6. The CDR3 DNA follows: TGCGCCAGCAGGGCTAGCGGGGGGGCTTTGCAGTTCTTC. Encoded protein: CASRASGGALQFF.

The V gene is TRBV18, the J gene TRBJ2-5, with a tentative D call TRBD2 (5 bases). Per germline, CDR1 KGHSH and CDR2 LQKENI. The CDR3 length is 15 residues. Deletions cut 0 bases from V and 4 bases from J, with 12 bases between. CDR3 nucleotide sequence: TGTGCCAGCTCACCACCCCTAGCAGACATAGAGACCCAGTACTTC. It codes for CASSPPLADIETQYF.

V gene TRBV7-8 combines with J gene TRBJ2-7; tentatively, D is TRBD2 (5 bases). CDR3 length equals 15 residues. Germline values: CDR1 SGHVS, CDR2 FQNEAQ. The ends were cut back, 4 bases at V and 1 base at J, with 14 bases in the middle. As DNA, the CDR3 is TGTGCCAGCAGCTGGCCCGGACTGAGTTCCTACGAGCAGTACTTC. The encoded protein is CASSWPGLSSYEQYF.

The chain combines TRBV7-9 with TRBJ2-1, with D maybe TRBD1 (5 bases). The germline gives CDR1 SEHNR, CDR2 FQNEAQ (reference sequence). There are 13 residues in the CDR3. V shed 5 bases and J shed 10 bases, with 15 bases lying between them. CDR3 DNA: TGTGCCAGCAGCCCCAGGGCCTGGAACGAGCAGTTCTTC. It yields the protein CASSPRAWNEQFF.

V gene TRBV4-3 combines with J gene TRBJ2-5, with D unresolved. CDR1 LGHNA and CDR2 YSLEER come from the germline V gene. The length of the CDR3 is 13 residues. V was cut by 2 bases and J by 11 bases, with 15 bases left in between. The CDR3 nucleotides read TGCGCCAGCAGCCAAATGACCCCGTCGAGGCAGTACTTC. It is translated as CASSQMTPSRQYF.

This clone was observed once. The CDR3 reads CASRETGVRYGYTF. In DNA form, the CDR3 reads TGTGCCAGCAGAGAGACAGGGGTCCGTTATGGCTACACCTTC. The V gene is TRBV6-5, the J gene TRBJ1-2, with TRBD1 identical over 8 bases. The CDR3 is 14 amino acids. J gave up 5 bases and V 6 bases, and 8 bases lay outside the gene matches. Germline V gene data show CDR1 as MNHEY and CDR2 as SVGAGI.

The chain recombines TRBV5-8 with TRBJ1-1, with TRBD1 matching 8 bases. The trim removed 4 bases at V and 2 bases at J, leaving 10 bases unmatched. Per germline, CDR1 SGHTS and CDR2 YDEGEE. The CDR3 has 16 residues. The CDR3 DNA sequence: TGTGCCAGCAGCCTGACTCGGACAGGGTTAAACACTGAAGCTTTCTTT. Protein sequence: CASSLTRTGLNTEAFF.

V usage is TRBV5-1 and J usage is TRBJ2-7, with 9 bases identical to TRBD1. The CDR3 is 15 amino acids. Germline CDR1 is SGHRS and CDR2 is YFSETQ. V gave up 6 bases and J gave up 5 bases; unmatched junction bases: 12. The CDR3 protein is CASTPNGQGTDEQYF. DNA of the CDR3: TGCGCCAGCACCCCGAACGGACAGGGGACGGACGAGCAGTACTTC.

The chain employs TRBV30 and TRBJ1-5; 8 positions match TRBD1. This CDR3 contains 13 residues. The J segment lost 6 bases and the V segment lost 2 bases, leaving 3 bases of the junction unmatched. Germline V gene sequence: CDR1 GTSNPN, CDR2 SVGIG (reference sequence). CDR3 coding DNA: TGTGCCTGGAGTCCAGGGGGCGGTCAGCCCCAGCATTTT. This encodes CAWSPGGGQPQHF.

V and J are TRBV27 and TRBJ1-2; 9 bases are shared with TRBD1. The CDR3 is 17 amino acids. V shed 6 bases and J 2 bases; nucleotides not matched to a gene: 13. Looked up from germline, CDR1 is MNHEY and CDR2 is SMNVEV (reference sequence). The CDR3 sequence: CASSRGDRATGNYGYTF. The CDR3 nucleotides are TGTGCCAGCAGCAGGGGGGACAGGGCGACAGGGAACTATGGCTACACCTTC.

This clone was found once. The V and J genes are TRBV19 and TRBJ2-7; 7 bases match TRBD2. This CDR3 is built from 17 residues. The ends lost 5 bases at V and 2 bases at J; junction bases unmatched: 15. Germline V gives CDR1 LNHDA, CDR2 SQIVND (reference sequence). DNA of the CDR3: TGTGCCAGTAGTCCGAAGGTGCAAGCGGGATATCCCTACGAGCAGTACTTC. Translated, it gives CASSPKVQAGYPYEQYF.

This chain links TRBV6-1 with TRBJ2-5, with D tentatively TRBD1 (5 bases). The CDR3 has 14 residues. In germline, CDR1 is MNHNS, CDR2 SASEGT. The V end lost 2 bases, the J end lost 4 bases, and 11 bases lay between the germline ends. The CDR3, as DNA: TGTGCCAGCAGTGAAACCAGGGTCTCAGAGACCCAGTACTTC. It specifies CASSETRVSETQYF.